This TCR beta chain is from a study of CD8+ T cells in alopecia areata. Looking at the study overall: Administration of oral tofacitinib to treated patients was at 5 to 10 mg twice daily. Regarding the study as a whole: Persistence in scalp and blood during tofacitinib was observed for many expanded lesional clones. Higher clonality and more expanded CD8+ clones appeared in lesional than normal scalp.

Trimming took 3 bases from V and 9 from J; bases not matched to a gene: 9. The CDR3 extends over 15 amino acids. The germline V gene has CDR1 SGHRS and CDR2 YFSETQ. Treatment indicated: oral pan-JAK inhibitor, 5-10 mg twice daily. Following extraction, RNA underwent reverse transcription to cDNA, which served as the sequencing template. Data came from immunoSEQ multiplex PCR; TCRdb stores just in-frame clones and leaves some out. Here the sample spans under 150,000 clones, 60% to 65% being singletons. The count of this clone is one. Its antigen is unidentified. V usage is TRBV5-1 and J usage is TRBJ2-1; 10 bases agree with TRBD2. The clonotype comes from a human donor with alopecia areata. This specimen was CD4+ T cells sorted from blood, taken at week 4, from a patient treated with tofacitinib. CDR3 region: CASSSTSGKHGEQFF. DNA of the CDR3: TGCGCCAGCAGCTCTACTAGCGGGAAGCACGGTGAGCAGTTCTTC.